This TCR beta chain was observed in a study of T cell repertoires in cytomegalovirus infection. About the study: A matching HLA type, together with CMV infection, was signaled by public TCR beta signatures.

The CDR3 covers 14 residues. Germline trimming cut 4 bases from V and 9 bases from J; bases unmatched to any gene: 6. Germline lookup yields CDR1 LGHNA and CDR2 YNFKEQ. This clonotype has a handful of counts. TCRdb used MiXCR to reprocess the reads, holding one entry per CDR3 protein. The data show some 230,000 distinct CDR3 sequences, 22% seen once. This chain links TRBV4-2 with TRBJ2-1, with 10 bases that match TRBD2. The sequence derives from a human donor in good health (CMV status not recorded). Some clones in this sample may be carry-over from other donors' samples. Sequencing was carried out using CD8+ T cells from PBMCs. CDR3 DNA: TGTGCCAGCAGCCTTAGCGGGGGGCAGGTTGAGCAGTTCTTC. It is translated as CASSLSGGQVEQFF.